This T cell receptor beta chain was recovered during a study of post-analysis software for immune sequencing data. Study details: Patients with relapsing-remitting, secondary progressive and progressive-relapsing multiple sclerosis courses were all represented.

Points on this clonotype: The antigen remains unidentified.

Study-wide results and limits: Comparison of patients with controls showed about 5 TRBV segments more frequent in patients, TRBV5-6, TRBV5-1 and TRBV20-1 among them. Patients with multiple sclerosis recorded significantly lower normalized Chao1 diversity than controls, the study found.

This CDR3 region has 12 residues. V was cut by 5 bases and J by 7 bases, with 12 bases left in between. Germline V CDR1 and CDR2: GTSNPN, SVGIG (reference sequence). The library was made from cDNA and included unique molecular identifiers. Input of about 0.9 to 10 million T cells yielded a few hundred thousand cDNA molecules. TCRdb independently ran MiXCR on the PCR reads; one entry per CDR3 protein. This table holds roughly 580,000 distinct CDR3 sequences, roughly 46% found once. The chain employs TRBV30 and TRBJ2-4; D might be TRBD1 (5 bases). What was sequenced was blood. The receptor comes from a girl aged 5 to 17 with multiple sclerosis. The CDR3 DNA sequence: TGTGCCTGGGCGGCAGGGAAGAACATTCAGTACTTC. It yields the protein CAWAAGKNIQYF.